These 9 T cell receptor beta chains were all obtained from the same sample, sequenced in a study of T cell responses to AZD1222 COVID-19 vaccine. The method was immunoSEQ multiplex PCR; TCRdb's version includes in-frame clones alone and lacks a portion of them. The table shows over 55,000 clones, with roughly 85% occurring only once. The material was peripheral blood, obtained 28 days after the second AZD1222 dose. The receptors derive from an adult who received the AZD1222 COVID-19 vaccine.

The CDR3 sequence is CASSQVEGAGPYGYTF. In DNA form, the CDR3 reads TGTGCCAGCAGCCAAGTTGAGGGGGCTGGCCCTTATGGCTACACCTTC. The J gene is TRBJ1-2, the V gene TRBV4-2; 7 nucleotides align to TRBD1. Germline-derived CDR1 and CDR2 are LGHNA and YNFKEQ. This CDR3 region has 16 residues. With 1 base clipped from V and 5 bases from J, the junction kept 10 bases outside the gene matches.

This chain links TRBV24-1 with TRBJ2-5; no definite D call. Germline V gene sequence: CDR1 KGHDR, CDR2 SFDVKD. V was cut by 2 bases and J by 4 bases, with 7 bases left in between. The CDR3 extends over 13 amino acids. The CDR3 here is CATSDSLGETQYF. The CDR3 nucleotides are TGTGCCACCAGTGATTCGCTCGGAGAGACCCAGTACTTC.

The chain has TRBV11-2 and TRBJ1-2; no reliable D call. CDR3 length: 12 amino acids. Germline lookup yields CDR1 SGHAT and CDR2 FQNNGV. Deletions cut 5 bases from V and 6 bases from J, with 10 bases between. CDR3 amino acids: CASSPEGDGYTF. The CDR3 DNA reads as TGTGCCAGCAGCCCGGAGGGAGATGGCTACACCTTC.

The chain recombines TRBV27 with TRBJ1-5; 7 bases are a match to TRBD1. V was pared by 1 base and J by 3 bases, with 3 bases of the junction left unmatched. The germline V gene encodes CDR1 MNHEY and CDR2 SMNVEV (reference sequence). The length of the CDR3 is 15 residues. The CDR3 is CASSLFGQVNQPQHF. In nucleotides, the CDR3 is TGTGCCAGCAGTTTATTCGGACAGGTCAATCAGCCCCAGCATTTT.

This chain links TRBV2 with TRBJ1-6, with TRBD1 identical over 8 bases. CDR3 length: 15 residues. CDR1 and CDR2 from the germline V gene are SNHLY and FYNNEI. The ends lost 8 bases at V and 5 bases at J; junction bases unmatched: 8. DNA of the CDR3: TGTGCCAGCGTCCAAACAGGGGGGAATAATTCACCCCTCCACTTT. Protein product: CASVQTGGNNSPLHF.

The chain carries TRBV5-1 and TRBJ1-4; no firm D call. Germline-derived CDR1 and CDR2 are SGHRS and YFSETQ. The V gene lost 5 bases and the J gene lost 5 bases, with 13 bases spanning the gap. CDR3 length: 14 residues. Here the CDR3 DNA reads TGCGCCAGCAGGCCAACGGTCTCAAATGAAAAACTGTTTTTT. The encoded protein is CASRPTVSNEKLFF.

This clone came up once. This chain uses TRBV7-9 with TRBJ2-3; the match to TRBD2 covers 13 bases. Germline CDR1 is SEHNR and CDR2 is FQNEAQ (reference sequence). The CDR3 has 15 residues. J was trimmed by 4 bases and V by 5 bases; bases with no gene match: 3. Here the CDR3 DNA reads TGTGCCAGCAGCGAGACTAGCGGGGGGTCAGATACGCAGTATTTT. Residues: CASSETSGGSDTQYF.

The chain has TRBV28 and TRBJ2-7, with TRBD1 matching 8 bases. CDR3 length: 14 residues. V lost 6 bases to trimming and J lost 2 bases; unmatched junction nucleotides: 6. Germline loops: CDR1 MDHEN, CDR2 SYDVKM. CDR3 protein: CASSYDRGAYEQYF. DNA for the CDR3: TGTGCCAGCAGCTATGACAGGGGTGCCTACGAGCAGTACTTC.

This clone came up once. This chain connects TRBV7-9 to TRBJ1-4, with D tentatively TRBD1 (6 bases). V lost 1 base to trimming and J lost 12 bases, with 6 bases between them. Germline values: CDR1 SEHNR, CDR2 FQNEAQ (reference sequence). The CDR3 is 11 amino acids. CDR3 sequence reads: CASSLEGELFF. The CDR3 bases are TGTGCCAGCAGCTTAGAGGGGGAACTGTTTTTT.